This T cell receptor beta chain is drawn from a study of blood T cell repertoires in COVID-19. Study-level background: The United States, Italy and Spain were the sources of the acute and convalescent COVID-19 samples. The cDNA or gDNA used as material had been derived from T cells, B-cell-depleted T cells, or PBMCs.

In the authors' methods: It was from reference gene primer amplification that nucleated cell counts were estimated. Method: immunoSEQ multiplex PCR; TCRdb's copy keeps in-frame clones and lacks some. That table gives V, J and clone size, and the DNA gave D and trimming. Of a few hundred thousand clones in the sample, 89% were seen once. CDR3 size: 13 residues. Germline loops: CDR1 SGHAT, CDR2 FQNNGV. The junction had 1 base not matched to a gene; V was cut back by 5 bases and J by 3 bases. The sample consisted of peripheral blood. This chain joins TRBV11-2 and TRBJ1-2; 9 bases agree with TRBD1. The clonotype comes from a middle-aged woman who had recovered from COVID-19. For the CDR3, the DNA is TGTGCCAGCAGCCGACAGGGGGACTATGGCTACACCTTC. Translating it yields CASSRQGDYGYTF.